The 31 T cell receptor beta chains below were found in one sample sequenced in a study of blood T cells in healthy people across ages. Alongside a J-beta primer mix, a sample-barcoded 5' primer served in a second PCR lasting 7 to 11 cycles. TCRdb itself ran the 5' RACE reads through MiXCR, one entry per CDR3 protein. The profile shows 650,000 to 1,000,000 distinct CDR3 sequences, around 36% of them singletons. Sequencing used blood. The receptors originated from a man aged 18-30 years in good health.

This clonotype was counted a few times. The V gene is TRBV12-3 or TRBV12-4, the J gene TRBJ2-1, with 11 bases matching TRBD2. The CDR3 covers 14 residues. V was clipped by 3 bases and J by 13 bases; unmatched bases: 8. CDR3 sequence reads: CASSLSSGGMEQFF. The DNA of the CDR3 is TGTGCCAGCAGTTTGTCTAGCGGGGGGATGGAACAGTTCTTC.

V gene TRBV5-6 combines with J gene TRBJ2-7, with D perhaps assigned TRBD1 or TRBD2 (5 bases each). V lost 4 bases to trimming and J lost 6 bases, with 11 bases between them. Germline CDR1 and CDR2: SGHDT and YYEEEE. The CDR3 has 12 amino acids. CDR3 region: CASSEGLGEQYF. The CDR3 DNA sequence: TGTGCCAGCAGCGAGGGGCTCGGCGAGCAGTACTTC.

This clonotype was counted only a few times. V and J are TRBV7-2 and TRBJ2-3, with a possible D match to TRBD2 (6 bases). The CDR3 extends over 15 amino acids. Germline V gene lookup returns CDR1 SGHTA and CDR2 FQGNSA. Between the trimmed V and J ends, which lost 5 bases and 0 bases, there was a span of 12 bases. CDR3 loop: CASSPRGTSTDTQYF. CDR3 nucleotides: TGTGCCAGCAGCCCTCGGGGGACTAGCACAGATACGCAGTATTTT. Combining the CDR3 with reference TRBV7-2 and TRBJ2-3 gives the whole variable domain GAGVSQSPSNKVTEKGKDVELRCDPISGHTALYWYRQSLGQGLEFLIYFQGNSAPDKSGLPSDRFSAERTGGSVSTLTIQRTQQEDSAVYLCASSPRGTSTDTQYFGPGTRLTVL.

The chain joins TRBV27 to TRBJ1-6, with 7 nucleotides matching TRBD1. V lost 5 bases to trimming and J lost 7 bases; unmatched junction nucleotides: 11. The CDR3 spans 16 residues. CDR1 is MNHEY and CDR2 is SMNVEV in the germline V gene (reference sequence). CDR3 DNA: TGTGCCAGCAGTACACCCGCGTTGACAGGGAATTCACCCCTCCACTTT. Translated, it gives CASSTPALTGNSPLHF.

CDR3 protein: CSARSRGRYNEQFF. The CDR3 DNA reads as TGCAGTGCTCGAAGCAGGGGGCGATACAATGAGCAGTTCTTC. This chain connects TRBV20-1 to TRBJ2-1, with 8 bases aligning to TRBD1. The CDR3 sequence is 14 residues long. Looked up from germline, CDR1 is DFQATT and CDR2 is SNEGSKA (reference sequence). V was pared by 5 bases and J by 4 bases, with 7 bases of the junction left unmatched.

This chain's CDR3 is CSPGFSDEQYF. The CDR3, as DNA: TGCAGCCCCGGTTTTTCGGACGAGCAGTACTTC. V is TRBV29-1 and J is TRBJ2-7; D unresolved. CDR1 is SQVTM and CDR2 is ANQGSEA in the germline V gene. CDR3 length equals 11 residues. The V end was cut by 8 bases, the J end by 5 bases, with 13 bases between.

The chain links TRBV5-1 to TRBJ2-7; D call uncertain. V was trimmed by 3 bases and J by 7 bases, leaving 11 bases between them. CDR1 and CDR2 from the germline V gene are SGHRS and YFSETQ. The CDR3 has 12 residues. CDR3 coding DNA: TGCGCCAGCAGCTCCGACGATGGTGAGCAGTACTTC. It specifies CASSSDDGEQYF.

The chain recombines TRBV27 with TRBJ2-1; the match to TRBD2 covers 9 bases. The CDR3 runs to 15 residues. V trimming: 2 bases; J trimming: 8 bases; junction bases outside the gene matches: 7. Germline-derived CDR1 and CDR2 are MNHEY and SMNVEV (reference sequence). The DNA of the CDR3 is TGTGCCAGCAGTTTAGTGGCTAGCGGGGTCTATGAGCAGTTCTTC. This translates into CASSLVASGVYEQFF.

The chain joins TRBV20-1 to TRBJ2-5; TRBD2 aligns across 9 bases. V dropped 6 bases and J dropped 11; count of bases not matched to a gene: 10. Germline-derived CDR1 and CDR2 are DFQATT and SNEGSKA (reference sequence). This CDR3 is built from 12 residues. The CDR3 sequence: CSAPTSGNEQYF. The DNA of the CDR3 is TGCAGTGCCCCGACTAGCGGCAATGAGCAGTACTTC.

This clonotype has just a few counts. The gene calls are TRBV7-2 and TRBJ2-3; perhaps TRBD2 as D (6 bases). The germline CDR1 and CDR2 sequences are SGHTA and FQGNSA. The CDR3 runs 17 residues. Trimming shortened V by 1 base and J by 4 bases, and 18 bases separated the two germline ends. The CDR3 nucleotides are TGTGCCAGCAGCTTAGGAAATCGGAGGGGTAAATCAGATACGCAGTATTTT. Protein sequence: CASSLGNRRGKSDTQYF. Looking up the rest from reference TRBV7-2 and TRBJ2-3 gives the full variable domain: GAGVSQSPSNKVTEKGKDVELRCDPISGHTALYWYRQSLGQGLEFLIYFQGNSAPDKSGLPSDRFSAERTGGSVSTLTIQRTQQEDSAVYLCASSLGNRRGKSDTQYFGPGTRLTVL.

This clonotype has a handful of counts. This chain joins TRBV6-2 or TRBV6-3 and TRBJ2-1; D call uncertain. Germline V lookup: CDR1 MNHEY, CDR2 SVGEGT. The CDR3 spans 15 residues. V was cut by 0 bases and J by 5 bases, with 11 bases left in between. CDR3 residues: CASSYSRLPDNEQFF. The CDR3 DNA reads as TGTGCCAGCAGTTACTCAAGGTTACCCGACAATGAGCAGTTCTTC.

V gene TRBV7-9 combines with J gene TRBJ1-1, with D perhaps TRBD1 (5 bases). CDR1 is SEHNR and CDR2 is FQNEAQ in the germline V gene (reference sequence). Trimming left V 5 bases short and J 0 bases short, with 19 bases between. The CDR3 is made up of 17 amino acids. The CDR3 coding sequence is TGTGCCAGCAGCCCGGCGAGTTCGGGACGGATGAACACTGAAGCTTTCTTT. Protein sequence: CASSPASSGRMNTEAFF.

The J gene is TRBJ2-7, the V gene TRBV30, with a weak D call TRBD2 (5 bases). This CDR3 comprises 13 residues. V was clipped by 0 bases and J by 10 bases, with 16 bases between them. Germline loops: CDR1 GTSNPN, CDR2 SVGIG (reference sequence). CDR3 coding DNA: TGTGCCTGGAGTGTCGCCGGGGAAATCCGCCAGTACTTC. This translates into CAWSVAGEIRQYF. Looking up the rest from reference TRBV30 and TRBJ2-7 gives the full variable domain: SQTIHQWPATLVQPVGSPLSLECTVEGTSNPNLYWYRQAAGRGLQLLFYSVGIGQISSEVPQNLSASRPQDRQFILSSKKLLLSDSGFYLCAWSVAGEIRQYFGPGTRLTVT.

The chain links TRBV5-4 to TRBJ2-3; D unresolved. The V gene's germline CDR1 is SGHNT and CDR2 YYREEE (reference sequence). Trimming stripped 0 bases from V and 10 bases from J, with 12 bases between. CDR3 length: 13 amino acids. Here the CDR3 reads CASSLGRSDPQYF. The DNA for the CDR3 is TGTGCCAGCAGCTTGGGCAGGAGTGATCCGCAGTATTTT.

This clonotype was recorded many times. J is TRBJ2-3 and V is TRBV7-9; TRBD2 is a possible D gene (6 bases). Per the germline V gene, CDR1 is SEHNR and CDR2 is FQNEAQ (reference sequence). V was shortened by 8 bases and J by 4 bases, with 16 bases between the two germline ends. CDR3 length: 14 residues. The CDR3 loop reads CASSRGSGSDTQYF. In DNA, the CDR3 is TGTGCCAGCTCCCGGGGTAGCGGTTCAGATACGCAGTATTTT.

CDR3 bases: TGTGCCAGCACATTGGGGGTTTCGAGGAATGAGCAGTACTTC. Protein product: CASTLGVSRNEQYF. The genes are TRBV12-3 or TRBV12-4 and TRBJ2-7; either TRBD1 or TRBD2 may fit D (5 bases each). Trimming took 7 bases from V and 7 from J, leaving 20 bases between them. The CDR3 runs 14 residues.

The sample holds a few counts of this clonotype. The rearrangement uses TRBV7-2 and TRBJ1-6; D is possibly TRBD1 (5 bases). CDR1 and CDR2 from the germline V gene are SGHTA and FQGNSA. V was cut by 3 bases and J by 7 bases, with 13 bases left in between. The CDR3 covers 15 residues. The CDR3 DNA reads as TGTGCCAGCAGCTTGGAGACAGTTCACAATTCACCCCTCCACTTT. As protein: CASSLETVHNSPLHF. Together with reference TRBV7-2 and TRBJ1-6, the CDR3 gives the full variable domain: GAGVSQSPSNKVTEKGKDVELRCDPISGHTALYWYRQSLGQGLEFLIYFQGNSAPDKSGLPSDRFSAERTGGSVSTLTIQRTQQEDSAVYLCASSLETVHNSPLHFGNGTRLTVT.

The rearrangement joins TRBV2 to TRBJ2-1; D is unclear. The CDR3 runs 14 residues. V was shortened by 2 bases and J by 7 bases, with 12 bases between the two germline ends. Per germline, CDR1 SNHLY and CDR2 FYNNEI. The CDR3 DNA sequence: TGTGCCAGCAGTGAAAGGAGAGCCCATAATGAGCAGTTCTTC. It encodes CASSERRAHNEQFF.

This clonotype was seen more than once but under ten times. The chain links TRBV4-2 to TRBJ1-6; D call uncertain. The CDR3 is 18 residues long. Germline V gene sequence: CDR1 LGHNA, CDR2 YNFKEQ. Trimming took 0 bases from V and 0 from J, leaving 12 bases between them. CDR3 in amino acids: CASSQETYQSSYNSPLHF. The CDR3 DNA reads as TGTGCCAGCAGCCAAGAGACCTATCAGAGCTCCTATAATTCACCCCTCCACTTT.

The table lists this clonotype with many counts. The chain recombines TRBV20-1 with TRBJ1-2; 7 bases match TRBD1. Germline V gene sequence: CDR1 DFQATT, CDR2 SNEGSKA (reference sequence). The CDR3 totals 14 residues. V shed 0 bases, J shed 0 bases, and the junction held 1 base outside the gene matches. Here the CDR3 reads CSARETGSNYGYTF. The CDR3 nucleotides are TGCAGTGCTAGAGAGACAGGGTCTAACTATGGCTACACCTTC.

This clonotype was detected only a few times. The genes are TRBV4-3 and TRBJ2-4; 7 bases agree with TRBD1. The germline CDR1 and CDR2 sequences are LGHNA and YSLEER. The V and J ends lost 1 base and 1 base, in that order; junction bases with no gene match: 4. CDR3 size: 16 residues. CDR3 nucleotide sequence: TGCGCCAGCAGCCAAGTTGTACAGGGGGCCAAAAACATTCAGTACTTC. This gives the protein CASSQVVQGAKNIQYF.

This clonotype appeared a few times. This chain connects TRBV5-4 to TRBJ2-1, with TRBD1 matching 10 bases. The CDR3 consists of 16 residues. Trimming removed 3 bases from V and 7 bases from J; junction bases left unmatched: 10. Germline V gene data show CDR1 as SGHNT and CDR2 as YYREEE (reference sequence). The CDR3: CASSWPEDRGINEQFF. The DNA for the CDR3 is TGTGCCAGCAGCTGGCCGGAGGACAGGGGGATTAATGAGCAGTTCTTC.

This chain joins TRBV3-1 and TRBJ2-1; the D is unclear. Germline V lookup: CDR1 LGHDT, CDR2 YNNKEL (reference sequence). This CDR3 has 12 residues. V dropped 1 base and J dropped 12 bases, with 10 bases sitting between them. CDR3 region: CASSQAPGVQFF. The CDR3 DNA reads as TGTGCCAGCAGCCAAGCTCCTGGGGTGCAGTTCTTC.

This clonotype was observed at least ten times. The CDR3 sequence: CASSQTIGSGETQYF. The CDR3 region has the DNA TGTGCCAGCAGCCAGACTATTGGATCGGGGGAGACCCAGTACTTC. This rearrangement joins TRBV3-1 to TRBJ2-5; D may be TRBD2 (5 bases). CDR1 LGHDT and CDR2 YNNKEL come from the germline V gene (reference sequence). The V end was cut by 3 bases, the J end by 5 bases, with 16 bases between. This CDR3 spans 15 amino acids.

The CDR3 is CASSSDRTPGTEAFF. The CDR3 nucleotides read TGTGCCAGCAGCTCGGACAGGACCCCGGGCACTGAAGCTTTCTTT. The chain uses TRBV9 and TRBJ1-1, with TRBD1 matching over 7 bases. CDR1 is SGDLS, CDR2 YYNGEE, per germline. This CDR3 has 15 amino acids. Germline trimming cut 4 bases from V and 4 bases from J; bases unmatched to any gene: 10.

This clonotype was seen a single time. This sequence may be a read error, since a much larger clone differs from it by one base. The genes are TRBV12-3 or TRBV12-4 and TRBJ2-5, with 7 bases aligning to TRBD2. The CDR3 totals 14 residues. Trimming cost V 7 bases and J 2 bases; bases outside gene matches: 7. CDR3 region: CASTGRGEQETQYF. CDR3 sequence (DNA): TGTGCCAGCACAGGCCGGGGGGAACAAGAGACCCAGTACTTC.

This clonotype has a single count. CDR3 in amino acids: CASSYGRGSYEQYF. CDR3 nucleotides: TGTGCCAGCAGTTACGGCCGGGGAAGCTACGAGCAGTACTTC. The V and J genes are TRBV6-6 and TRBJ2-4, with D possibly TRBD2 on 5 matching bases. The DNA end favors TRBJ2-7, so the J call may be wrong. Germline loops: CDR1 MNHNY, CDR2 SVGAGI (reference sequence). The CDR3 is made up of 14 amino acids.

The chain joins TRBV29-1 to TRBJ2-5; D gene ambiguous. This CDR3 region has 15 residues. Germline V gives CDR1 SQVTM, CDR2 ANQGSEA. V lost 5 bases and J 2 bases, leaving 18 bases between the germline ends. CDR3 bases: TGCAGCGTTTTCGGGCTTGGGCTGGCTCAAGAGACCCAGTACTTC. Protein sequence: CSVFGLGLAQETQYF.

The chain carries TRBV27 and TRBJ2-2; 10 bases match TRBD2. The CDR3 length is 17 residues. The trim removed 4 bases at V and 2 bases at J, leaving 7 bases unmatched. Germline assignment: CDR1 MNHEY and CDR2 SMNVEV (reference sequence). Here the CDR3 DNA reads TGTGCCAGCAGTTCGGGAGGACTAGCGGATAACACCGGGGAGCTGTTTTTT. It codes for CASSSGGLADNTGELFF.

The chain carries TRBV7-2 and TRBJ1-6; a possible D gene is TRBD1 (5 bases). The CDR3 sequence is 14 residues long. The V end lost 7 bases, the J end lost 10 bases, and 17 bases lay between the germline ends. CDR1 and CDR2 from the germline V gene are SGHTA and FQGNSA. In DNA, the CDR3 is TGTGCCAGCACCCCAACCGGGACGGGGTCACCCCTCCACTTT. Amino acids: CASTPTGTGSPLHF.

This clonotype was seen repeatedly, ten times or more. The chain joins TRBV10-3 to TRBJ2-7; D perhaps matches TRBD1 (6 bases). Germline-derived CDR1 and CDR2 are ENHRY and SYGVKD. The CDR3 has 13 residues. The V end lost 6 bases, the J end lost 2 bases, and 11 bases lay between the germline ends. CDR3: CAIRRDTTYEQYF. For the CDR3, the DNA is TGTGCCATCAGGAGGGACACGACCTACGAGCAGTACTTC.